A selection of T cell receptor beta chains follows, all from one sample in a study of control samples from healthy donors and cancer patients. Sequencing used immunoSEQ multiplex PCR; TCRdb keeps in-frame clones, though not all of them. The sample lists 50,000 to 65,000 clones; 90% were seen once. Sequencing was performed on PBMCs. Receptors originate from a woman in her forties or fifties with colorectal cancer. Both conserved end residues are part of each CDR3. The D gene is left open where the match is weak. Clone size is given for some rows only: seen once, a few or many times, or a class if the clone is expanded.

V gene: TRBV11-1; clone size: NA; D gene: TRBD1; J gene: TRBJ1-1; CDR3 length: 15; CDR3 DNA: TGTGCCAGCAGCAAGGGGGCTCGGGAGAACACTGAAGCTTTCTTT; CDR3 protein: CASSKGARENTEAFF
V gene: TRBV6-5; clone size: NA; D gene: NA; J gene: TRBJ2-7; CDR3 length: 15; CDR3 DNA: TGTGCCAGCAGTTACTCGGGGGGAAGCTCCTACGAGCAGTACTTC; CDR3 protein: CASSYSGGSSYEQYF
V gene: TRBV27; clone size: NA; D gene: NA; J gene: TRBJ2-1; CDR3 length: 15; CDR3 DNA: TGTGCCAGCAGTTTACCCGCCGGTGCCGTTCGCGAGCAGTTCTTC; CDR3 protein: CASSLPAGAVREQFF
V gene: TRBV11-2; clone size: NA; D gene: NA; J gene: TRBJ1-1; CDR3 length: 16; CDR3 DNA: TGTGCCAGCAGCTTTAGTGGTCAAATTGTCAACACTGAAGCTTTCTTT; CDR3 protein: CASSFSGQIVNTEAFF
V gene: TRBV2; clone size: once; D gene: TRBD1; J gene: TRBJ1-6; CDR3 length: 14; CDR3 DNA: TGTGCCAGCAGTGAGGCCAGGGGGAATTCACCCCTCCACTTT; CDR3 protein: CASSEARGNSPLHF
V gene: TRBV9; clone size: NA; D gene: TRBD1; J gene: TRBJ2-7; CDR3 length: 14; CDR3 DNA: TGTGCCAGCAGCGCCGGGACAGAAGAATACGAGCAGTACTTC; CDR3 protein: CASSAGTEEYEQYF
V gene: TRBV5-1; clone size: NA; D gene: NA; J gene: TRBJ2-2; CDR3 length: 13; CDR3 DNA: TGCGCCAGCCGGCCCGGCCTCACCGGGGAGCTGTTTTTT; CDR3 protein: CASRPGLTGELFF
V gene: TRBV24-1; clone size: NA; D gene: TRBD2; J gene: TRBJ2-1; CDR3 length: 15; CDR3 DNA: TGTGCCACCAGTGAAAGCGGGGGGTACCCCAATGAGCAGTTCTTC; CDR3 protein: CATSESGGYPNEQFF
V gene: TRBV29-1; clone size: NA; D gene: TRBD1; J gene: TRBJ2-5; CDR3 length: 12; CDR3 DNA: TGCAGCGCGGGACAGGAACAAGAGACCCAGTACTTC; CDR3 protein: CSAGQEQETQYF
V gene: TRBV6-2/TRBV6-3; clone size: NA; D gene: NA; J gene: TRBJ1-6; CDR3 length: 14; CDR3 DNA: TGTGCCAGCAGTTACGCTCGCAATTCATCACCCCTCCACTTT; CDR3 protein: CASSYARNSSPLHF
V gene: TRBV2; clone size: NA; D gene: NA; J gene: TRBJ1-3; CDR3 length: 15; CDR3 DNA: TGTGCCAGCAGTGCGTCGGGAATATCCGGAAACACCATATATTTT; CDR3 protein: CASSASGISGNTIYF
V gene: TRBV6-6; clone size: NA; D gene: NA; J gene: TRBJ1-5; CDR3 length: 13; CDR3 DNA: TGTGCCAGCAGCAAAGGGGACAATCAGCCCCAGCATTTT; CDR3 protein: CASSKGDNQPQHF
V gene: TRBV10-1; clone size: NA; D gene: NA; J gene: TRBJ1-1; CDR3 length: 13; CDR3 DNA: TGCGCCAGCGGAGGACGGATTGGGACTGAAGCTTTCTTT; CDR3 protein: CASGGRIGTEAFF
V gene: TRBV15; clone size: NA; D gene: NA; J gene: TRBJ1-2; CDR3 length: 14; CDR3 DNA: TGTGCCACCAGCAGATCAACAGCTCAGTATGGCTACACCTTC; CDR3 protein: CATSRSTAQYGYTF
V gene: TRBV19; clone size: NA; D gene: TRBD1; J gene: TRBJ1-5; CDR3 length: 17; CDR3 DNA: TGTGCCAGTAGTATAGCCGCTGGGACAGTCACGAATCAGCCCCAGCATTTT; CDR3 protein: CASSIAAGTVTNQPQHF
V gene: TRBV28; clone size: NA; D gene: TRBD1; J gene: TRBJ1-4; CDR3 length: 15; CDR3 DNA: TGTGCCAGCAGTTTATCGGCGACAGGGGGAAAGAAACTGTTTTTT; CDR3 protein: CASSLSATGGKKLFF
V gene: TRBV5-1; clone size: NA; D gene: NA; J gene: TRBJ1-2; CDR3 length: 15; CDR3 DNA: TGCGCCAGCAGCTTGGAGCCCGGGCGGGACTATGGCTACACCTTC; CDR3 protein: CASSLEPGRDYGYTF
V gene: TRBV10-3; clone size: NA; D gene: NA; J gene: TRBJ2-5; CDR3 length: 13; CDR3 DNA: TGTGCCATCAGGGCTAGCGAACAAGAGACCCAGTACTTC; CDR3 protein: CAIRASEQETQYF
V gene: TRBV19; clone size: NA; D gene: TRBD2; J gene: TRBJ2-1; CDR3 length: 16; CDR3 DNA: TGTGCCAGTAGTACCTCGGGACTAGCGGGGGGAAATGAGCAGTTCTTC; CDR3 protein: CASSTSGLAGGNEQFF
V gene: TRBV5-8; clone size: NA; D gene: NA; J gene: TRBJ2-4; CDR3 length: 14; CDR3 DNA: TGTGCCAGCAGCTTGGGACAGGCCAAAAACATTCAGTACTTC; CDR3 protein: CASSLGQAKNIQYF
V gene: TRBV3-1/TRBV3-2; clone size: NA; D gene: NA; J gene: TRBJ2-7; CDR3 length: 13; CDR3 DNA: TGTGCCAGCAGCCAAGGGAGGTCCTACGAGCAGTACTTC; CDR3 protein: CASSQGRSYEQYF
V gene: TRBV3-1/TRBV3-2; clone size: NA; D gene: NA; J gene: TRBJ2-1; CDR3 length: 15; CDR3 DNA: TGTGCCAGCAGCCAAGAAGTAGCTAGCAGCGATGAGCAGTTCTTC; CDR3 protein: CASSQEVASSDEQFF
V gene: TRBV11-2; clone size: NA; D gene: NA; J gene: TRBJ2-7; CDR3 length: 18; CDR3 DNA: TGTGCCAGCAGCTTAGCCCCATCGTTGGCGGGAACCGCCTACGAGCAGTACTTC; CDR3 protein: CASSLAPSLAGTAYEQYF
V gene: TRBV5-1; clone size: once; D gene: TRBD1; J gene: TRBJ2-7; CDR3 length: 13; CDR3 DNA: TGCGCCAGCAGCCTCGAACAGGGGCGCGAGCAGTACTTC; CDR3 protein: CASSLEQGREQYF
V gene: TRBV30; clone size: few; D gene: TRBD1; J gene: TRBJ2-7; CDR3 length: 15; CDR3 DNA: TGTGCCTGGAGTGTACGGGACAGGGGGACCTACGAGCAGTACTTC; CDR3 protein: CAWSVRDRGTYEQYF
V gene: TRBV12-3/TRBV12-4; clone size: NA; D gene: NA; J gene: TRBJ1-3; CDR3 length: 12; CDR3 DNA: TGTGCCAGCAGTCTGACAGTGGACACCATATATTTT; CDR3 protein: CASSLTVDTIYF
V gene: TRBV6-6; clone size: NA; D gene: TRBD1; J gene: TRBJ1-1; CDR3 length: 16; CDR3 DNA: TGTGCCAGCAGTCAAGGACAGGCGAAACCGAACACTGAAGCTTTCTTT; CDR3 protein: CASSQGQAKPNTEAFF
V gene: TRBV12-3/TRBV12-4; clone size: NA; D gene: NA; J gene: TRBJ1-2; CDR3 length: 13; CDR3 DNA: TGTGCCAGCAACCTAGGCAGGGATCATGGCTACACCTTC; CDR3 protein: CASNLGRDHGYTF
V gene: TRBV2; clone size: NA; D gene: NA; J gene: TRBJ2-7; CDR3 length: 13; CDR3 DNA: TGTGCCGGCCGGGCCCGAAGCTCCTACGAGCAGTACTTC; CDR3 protein: CAGRARSSYEQYF
V gene: TRBV10-3; clone size: NA; D gene: NA; J gene: TRBJ1-4; CDR3 length: 15; CDR3 DNA: TGTGCCATCAGTGCAGCAGGGGCAACTAATGAAAAACTGTTTTTT; CDR3 protein: CAISAAGATNEKLFF
V gene: TRBV5-6; clone size: NA; D gene: TRBD2; J gene: TRBJ2-7; CDR3 length: 17; CDR3 DNA: TGTGCCAGCAGCTTGGCCCGTGGTGCGGGAGTGTCCTACGAGCAGTACTTC; CDR3 protein: CASSLARGAGVSYEQYF
V gene: TRBV7-9; clone size: NA; D gene: TRBD1; J gene: TRBJ1-1; CDR3 length: 14; CDR3 DNA: TGTGCCAGCAGCTACCAGGGGGCGCGGGCTGAAGCTTTCTTT; CDR3 protein: CASSYQGARAEAFF
V gene: TRBV6-6; clone size: NA; D gene: NA; J gene: TRBJ1-5; CDR3 length: 14; CDR3 DNA: TGTGCCAGCAGTTACGGGGGGGGAGGTCAGCCCCAGCATTTT; CDR3 protein: CASSYGGGGQPQHF
V gene: TRBV5-1; clone size: few; D gene: TRBD1; J gene: TRBJ1-5; CDR3 length: 14; CDR3 DNA: TGCGCCAGCAGCTGGGGACAGCCAAATCAGCCCCAGCATTTT; CDR3 protein: CASSWGQPNQPQHF
V gene: TRBV5-1; clone size: NA; D gene: NA; J gene: TRBJ1-1; CDR3 length: 19; CDR3 DNA: TGCGCCAGCAGCTTTATACCCCCTTCGGGACACCTCCGGGACACTGAAGCTTTCTTT; CDR3 protein: CASSFIPPSGHLRDTEAFF
V gene: TRBV5-1; clone size: NA; D gene: NA; J gene: TRBJ2-1; CDR3 length: 14; CDR3 DNA: TGCGCCAGCAGCTTGTCAGAATTGGTCAATGAGCAGTTCTTC; CDR3 protein: CASSLSELVNEQFF
V gene: TRBV2; clone size: NA; D gene: TRBD1; J gene: TRBJ1-5; CDR3 length: 16; CDR3 DNA: TGTGCCAGCAGTGTTGGACGGACAGGGGGCCAGCAGCCCCAGCATTTT; CDR3 protein: CASSVGRTGGQQPQHF
V gene: TRBV18; clone size: NA; D gene: NA; J gene: TRBJ2-1; CDR3 length: 16; CDR3 DNA: TGTGCCAGCTCACCTAGTCTTGGGCAGGGCTACAATGAGCAGTTCTTC; CDR3 protein: CASSPSLGQGYNEQFF
V gene: TRBV9; clone size: NA; D gene: NA; J gene: TRBJ2-7; CDR3 length: 13; CDR3 DNA: TGTGCCAGCAGCGTGGAGGGGCTCGGCGAGCAGTACTTC; CDR3 protein: CASSVEGLGEQYF
V gene: TRBV7-9; clone size: NA; D gene: NA; J gene: TRBJ2-7; CDR3 length: 15; CDR3 DNA: TGTGCCAGCAGCTTATCCGGGGGAGGGGGCTACGAGCAGTACTTC; CDR3 protein: CASSLSGGGGYEQYF
V gene: TRBV29-1; clone size: NA; D gene: NA; J gene: TRBJ2-7; CDR3 length: 13; CDR3 DNA: TGCAGCGTTGAAGGGTGGGACTCCTACGAGCAGTACTTC; CDR3 protein: CSVEGWDSYEQYF
V gene: TRBV6-5; clone size: NA; D gene: NA; J gene: TRBJ1-5; CDR3 length: 14; CDR3 DNA: TGTGCCAGCAGAGGACCAAATAGCAATCAGCCCCAGCATTTT; CDR3 protein: CASRGPNSNQPQHF
V gene: TRBV29-1; clone size: NA; D gene: TRBD1; J gene: TRBJ2-2; CDR3 length: 13; CDR3 DNA: TGCAGCGTTAAAGGACAGGAACCCGGGGAGCTGTTTTTT; CDR3 protein: CSVKGQEPGELFF
V gene: TRBV3-1/TRBV3-2; clone size: NA; D gene: TRBD2; J gene: TRBJ2-7; CDR3 length: 17; CDR3 DNA: TGTGCCAGCAGCCTGAAGCGACTAGCGGGGGGCCCTTACGAGCAGTACTTC; CDR3 protein: CASSLKRLAGGPYEQYF
V gene: TRBV2; clone size: once; D gene: TRBD2; J gene: TRBJ2-7; CDR3 length: 15; CDR3 DNA: TGTGCCAGCAGTAAGACTAGCGGGGGTCCCTACGAGCAGTACTTC; CDR3 protein: CASSKTSGGPYEQYF
V gene: TRBV30; clone size: NA; D gene: NA; J gene: TRBJ2-4; CDR3 length: 15; CDR3 DNA: TGTGCCGGAGGCGGGCAGCTCGGGGGCAAAAACATTCAGTACTTC; CDR3 protein: CAGGGQLGGKNIQYF
V gene: TRBV6-5; clone size: NA; D gene: TRBD1; J gene: TRBJ2-1; CDR3 length: 14; CDR3 DNA: TGTGCCAGCAGCCGGGACAGGGACTACAATGAGCAGTTCTTC; CDR3 protein: CASSRDRDYNEQFF
V gene: TRBV3-1/TRBV3-2; clone size: NA; D gene: NA; J gene: TRBJ1-2; CDR3 length: 11; CDR3 DNA: TGTGCCAGCAGCCAAGACTTCGGCTACACCTTC; CDR3 protein: CASSQDFGYTF
V gene: TRBV12-3/TRBV12-4; clone size: NA; D gene: NA; J gene: TRBJ2-5; CDR3 length: 13; CDR3 DNA: TGTGCCAGCAGTTTCGCCGGGCCCGAGACCCAGTACTTC; CDR3 protein: CASSFAGPETQYF
V gene: TRBV10-3; clone size: NA; D gene: TRBD2; J gene: TRBJ2-1; CDR3 length: 13; CDR3 DNA: TGTGCCATTTTAGCGGGGGGGCGAAATGAGCAGTTCTTC; CDR3 protein: CAILAGGRNEQFF
V gene: TRBV29-1; clone size: NA; D gene: NA; J gene: TRBJ1-2; CDR3 length: 12; CDR3 DNA: TGCAGCGTTGCGACAACGAGGGACGGCTACACCTTC; CDR3 protein: CSVATTRDGYTF
V gene: TRBV9; clone size: NA; D gene: NA; J gene: TRBJ1-3; CDR3 length: 13; CDR3 DNA: TGTGCCAGCAGCGTAGCAGGCCTTAACACCATATATTTT; CDR3 protein: CASSVAGLNTIYF
V gene: TRBV19; clone size: NA; D gene: TRBD2; J gene: TRBJ2-3; CDR3 length: 16; CDR3 DNA: TGTGCCAGTAGGGGACTAGCGGGAGAATTAGCAGATACGCAGTATTTT; CDR3 protein: CASRGLAGELADTQYF
V gene: TRBV3-1/TRBV3-2; clone size: NA; D gene: TRBD2; J gene: TRBJ2-1; CDR3 length: 16; CDR3 DNA: TGTGCCAGCAGCCAGGAGAGCGGGGGAATGTACAATGAGCAGTTCTTC; CDR3 protein: CASSQESGGMYNEQFF
V gene: TRBV11-2; clone size: NA; D gene: NA; J gene: TRBJ2-7; CDR3 length: 13; CDR3 DNA: TGTGCCAGCAGCCCCACGACTCTGCGGGAAGAGTACTTC; CDR3 protein: CASSPTTLREEYF